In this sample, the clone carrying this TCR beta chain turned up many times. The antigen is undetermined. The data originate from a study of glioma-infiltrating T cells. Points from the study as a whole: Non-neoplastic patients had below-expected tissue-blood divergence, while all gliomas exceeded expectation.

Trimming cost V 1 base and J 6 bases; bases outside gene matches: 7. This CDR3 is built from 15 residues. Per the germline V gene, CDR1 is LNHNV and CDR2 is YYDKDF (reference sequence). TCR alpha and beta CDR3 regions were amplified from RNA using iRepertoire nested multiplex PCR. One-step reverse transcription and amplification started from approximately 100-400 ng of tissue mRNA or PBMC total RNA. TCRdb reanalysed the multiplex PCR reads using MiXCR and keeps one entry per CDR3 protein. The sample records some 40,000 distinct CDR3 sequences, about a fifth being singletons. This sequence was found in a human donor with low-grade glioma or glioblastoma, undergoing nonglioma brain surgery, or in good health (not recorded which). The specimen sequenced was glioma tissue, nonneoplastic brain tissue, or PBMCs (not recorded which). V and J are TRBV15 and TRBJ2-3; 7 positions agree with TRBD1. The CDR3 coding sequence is TGTGCCACCAGCAGAGGTGGGGACAGCTCCGATACGCAGTATTTT. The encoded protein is CATSRGGDSSDTQYF.